A single sample gave rise to the 27 T cell receptor beta chains below, sequenced in a study of cytomegalovirus exposure and HLA in healthy donors. Primers included in the PCR were 60 Vbeta and 13 Jbeta primers. This table comes from immunoSEQ multiplex PCR, and its TCRdb copy is limited to in-frame clones, with some not included. The sample consists of approximately 190,000 clones, more than 75% of them appearing once. The sequenced sample was PBMCs. The receptors stem from a woman between 50 and 59 years old in good health and CMV-seropositive.

The chain recombines TRBV5-5 with TRBJ2-1, with TRBD1 matching over 9 bases. Trimming cost V 4 bases and J 6 bases; bases outside gene matches: 11. Germline CDR1 is SGHKS and CDR2 is YYEKEE (reference sequence). The CDR3 is 16 amino acids. CDR3 DNA sequence: TGTGCCAGCAGCGCCCGGCGGACAGGGGAGATCAATGAGCAGTTCTTC. This gives the protein CASSARRTGEINEQFF.

The rearrangement joins TRBV6-6 to TRBJ2-3; D is possibly TRBD2 (6 bases). The length of the CDR3 is 15 residues. Per germline, CDR1 MNHNY and CDR2 SVGAGI (reference sequence). V was clipped by 5 bases and J by 0 bases, with 12 bases between them. The CDR3 here is CASSRDWGSTDTQYF. Written as DNA, the CDR3 is TGTGCCAGCAGTCGGGACTGGGGGAGCACAGATACGCAGTATTTT.

The V call is TRBV28, the J call TRBJ1-1, with D possibly being TRBD1 (5 bases). CDR3 length: 15 residues. V was trimmed by 5 bases and J by 1 base, leaving 14 bases between them. Germline V gene sequence: CDR1 MDHEN, CDR2 SYDVKM. CDR3 sequence: CASSLQPQGNTEAFF. In DNA, the CDR3 is TGTGCCAGCAGTCTCCAACCGCAGGGGAACACTGAAGCTTTCTTT.

The chain uses TRBV7-2 and TRBJ2-1; D ambiguous. The V gene lost 5 bases and the J gene lost 9 bases, with 14 bases spanning the gap. Per the germline V gene, CDR1 is SGHTA and CDR2 is FQGNSA. The CDR3 runs to 13 residues. CDR3 in amino acids: CASSRTTPSEQFF. CDR3 bases: TGTGCCAGCAGCCGCACCACCCCGAGTGAGCAGTTCTTC.

J is TRBJ2-5 and V is TRBV9; D uncertain. The last part of the DNA fits TRBJ2-7 better; the J call may be wrong. This CDR3 is 11 amino acids long. Germline V gene data show CDR1 as SGDLS and CDR2 as YYNGEE. CDR3 nucleotide sequence: TGTGCCAGCAGCGTCGGAAGCGAGCAGTACTTC. This translates into CASSVGSEQYF.

In this sample, this clone turned up a few times. The V call is TRBV6-5, the J call TRBJ2-5; D is possibly TRBD1 (5 bases). Trimming cost V 7 bases and J 1 base, with 10 bases left between them. The CDR3 covers 13 residues. Germline V CDR1 and CDR2: MNHEY, SVGAGI. CDR3 nucleotides: TGTGCCAGCAAGGACATCTTCCAAGAGACCCAGTACTTC. Translating gives CASKDIFQETQYF.

The V gene is TRBV28, the J gene TRBJ1-4; tentatively, D is TRBD1 (6 bases). Germline loops: CDR1 MDHEN, CDR2 SYDVKM. V was shortened by 9 bases and J by 4 bases, with 9 bases between the two germline ends. The CDR3 length is 12 residues. The CDR3 sequence: CASSGDNEKLFF. The CDR3 DNA follows: TGTGCCAGTTCAGGGGATAATGAAAAACTGTTTTTT. Full variable domain (rest looked up from reference TRBV28 and TRBJ1-4): DVKVTQSSRYLVKRTGEKVFLECVQDMDHENMFWYRQDPGLGLRLIYFSYDVKMKEKGDIPEGYSVSREKKERFSLILESASTNQTSMYLCASSGDNEKLFFGSGTQLSVL.

This clone showed up just once. This chain joins TRBV19 and TRBJ1-3; perhaps TRBD1 as D (5 bases). V was shortened by 4 bases and J by 3 bases, with 7 bases between the two germline ends. Germline V gene data show CDR1 as LNHDA and CDR2 as SQIVND (reference sequence). The CDR3 length is 13 residues. The chain's CDR3 is CASSTRDGNTIYF. For the CDR3, the DNA is TGTGCCAGTAGTACCAGGGATGGAAACACCATATATTTT.

This clone has more than one count but fewer than ten. V and J are TRBV11-2 and TRBJ1-4; D remains ambiguous. V lost 2 bases to trimming and J lost 5 bases, with 9 bases between them. Germline V CDR1 and CDR2: SGHAT, FQNNGV. This CDR3 spans 14 amino acids. The CDR3 loop is CASSLSTENEKLFF. CDR3 bases: TGTGCCAGCAGCTTAAGCACGGAGAATGAAAAACTGTTTTTT.

The V and J genes are TRBV7-2 and TRBJ2-1; no clear D gene. The CDR3 runs to 15 residues. Germline V gives CDR1 SGHTA, CDR2 FQGNSA. V gave up 1 base and J gave up 0 bases, with 7 bases separating them. The CDR3 is CASSLESSSYNEQFF. The CDR3 coding sequence is TGTGCCAGCAGCTTAGAGTCTAGCTCCTACAATGAGCAGTTCTTC.

This sequence joins TRBV6-5 and TRBJ1-2; TRBD1 might be the D (6 bases). The germline V and J ends were trimmed by 5 bases and 1 base, with 14 bases remaining between them. The CDR3 runs 15 residues. Germline values: CDR1 MNHEY, CDR2 SVGAGI. CDR3 sequence reads: CASSRTATINYGYTF. CDR3 bases: TGTGCCAGCAGTCGGACAGCCACGATTAACTATGGCTACACCTTC.

J is TRBJ2-3 and V is TRBV5-1; 9 bases match TRBD1. CDR1 is SGHRS, CDR2 YFSETQ, per germline. V lost 0 bases and J lost 4; bases outside the gene matches: 3. The CDR3 contains 15 residues. CDR3 coding DNA: TGCGCCAGCAGCTTGGGGGACAGGGAAGCAGATACGCAGTATTTT. Amino acids: CASSLGDREADTQYF.

The gene calls are TRBV4-2 and TRBJ2-7; D possibly corresponds to TRBD2 (6 bases). CDR1 and CDR2 (germline): LGHNA, YNFKEQ. CDR3 length: 14 residues. Trimming took off 4 bases at V and 3 bases at J, with 13 bases between the two ends. This CDR3 is CASSPGGADYEQYF. For the CDR3, the DNA is TGTGCCAGCAGCCCCGGGGGAGCGGACTACGAGCAGTACTTC.

This chain uses TRBV29-1 with TRBJ1-1, with D uncertain. Germline CDR1 and CDR2: SQVTM and ANQGSEA. Deletions cut 3 bases from V and 5 bases from J, with 13 bases between. This CDR3 has 13 residues. The CDR3 DNA reads TGCAGCGTTGAGTTATCGGGTGGTACTGAAGCTTTCTTT. Protein: CSVELSGGTEAFF.

The rearrangement uses TRBV6-5 and TRBJ1-5, with D possibly being TRBD1 (5 bases). Germline CDR1 is MNHEY and CDR2 is SVGAGI. This CDR3 has 13 residues. V was pared by 7 bases and J by 4 bases, with 11 bases between. CDR3 in DNA: TGTGCCAGCATGCCGGGGGGGAATCAGCCCCAGCATTTT. Its translation is CASMPGGNQPQHF.

This clone was observed a single time. The chain carries TRBV5-1 and TRBJ2-3; 11 bases fit TRBD2. Germline CDR1 and CDR2: SGHRS and YFSETQ. This CDR3 has 17 amino acids. With V trimmed by 4 bases and J by 5 bases, 12 bases remained unmatched. The CDR3 region is CASSPITSGGAIDTQYF. The CDR3 nucleotides read TGCGCCAGCAGCCCGATAACTAGCGGGGGAGCTATAGATACGCAGTATTTT.

The CDR3 reads CAIYGQLYGYTF. Here the CDR3 DNA reads TGTGCCATCTATGGACAACTATATGGCTACACCTTC. The chain uses TRBV10-3 and TRBJ1-2, with D possibly being TRBD1 (5 bases). V shed 8 bases and J shed 5 bases, with 12 bases lying between them. The CDR3 is 12 residues long. The germline CDR1 and CDR2 sequences are ENHRY and SYGVKD.

In this sample, this clone turned up once. The chain recombines TRBV2 with TRBJ1-2; TRBD1 matches 7 bases. V shed 6 bases and J 6 bases; nucleotides not matched to a gene: 4. The CDR3 runs 12 residues. Germline V gene sequence: CDR1 SNHLY, CDR2 FYNNEI. This chain's CDR3 is CASRLTGNGYTF. The DNA of the CDR3 is TGTGCCAGCAGGTTGACAGGGAATGGCTACACCTTC.

The rearrangement joins TRBV6-5 to TRBJ2-3, with 9 bases aligning to TRBD1. This CDR3 comprises 15 residues. V lost 6 bases to trimming and J lost 6 bases; unmatched junction nucleotides: 10. Germline CDR1 and CDR2: MNHEY and SVGAGI. This CDR3 reads CASRAGTGSFDTQYF. The CDR3 nucleotides read TGTGCCAGCAGGGCCGGGACAGGGAGCTTTGATACGCAGTATTTT.

This chain links TRBV9 with TRBJ2-7; maybe TRBD2 (5 bases). The ends were cut back, 3 bases at V and 0 bases at J, with 13 bases in the middle. The germline CDR1 and CDR2 sequences are SGDLS and YYNGEE. CDR3 size: 15 residues. The CDR3 nucleotides read TGTGCCAGCAGCGCATCCGGGGAGTACTCCTACGAGCAGTACTTC. Amino acid sequence: CASSASGEYSYEQYF.

The CDR3 nucleotides are TGTGCCAGCAGTTCGGGGGGCACAGATACGCAGTATTTT. Translation: CASSSGGTDTQYF. This chain uses TRBV6-1 with TRBJ2-3, with D perhaps TRBD2 (6 bases). V dropped 5 bases and J dropped 1 base, with 7 bases sitting between them. The length of the CDR3 is 13 residues. Germline values: CDR1 MNHNS, CDR2 SASEGT.

V usage is TRBV7-9 and J usage is TRBJ2-1, with TRBD2 identical over 10 bases. This CDR3 spans 12 amino acids. Germline-derived CDR1 and CDR2 are SEHNR and FQNEAQ (reference sequence). The CDR3 DNA reads TGTGCAGGAAAGCGGGGGGGCGCTGAGCAGTTCTTC. Its translation: CAGKRGGAEQFF.

The CDR3 region is CASSLRGRTDTQYF. The CDR3 DNA sequence: TGTGCCAGCAGCTTAAGGGGGCGCACAGATACGCAGTATTTT. This sequence joins TRBV11-3 and TRBJ2-3, with TRBD1 matching 7 bases. The CDR3 length is 14 residues. Looked up from germline, CDR1 is SGHNT and CDR2 is YENEEA. With V trimmed by 2 bases and J by 1 base, 0 bases remained unmatched.

J is TRBJ1-6 and V is TRBV7-8; TRBD1 might be the D (6 bases). CDR1 and CDR2 (germline): SGHVS, FQNEAQ. With 1 base removed from V and 7 bases from J, the gap between germline ends came to 11 bases. The CDR3 runs to 15 residues. CDR3 nucleotide sequence: TGTGCCAGCAGCTTAGAGAGGACAGACAATTCACCCCTCCACTTT. This encodes CASSLERTDNSPLHF.

The J gene is TRBJ2-1, the V gene TRBV19; 9 nucleotides match TRBD2. V shed 2 bases, J shed 1 base, and the junction held 6 bases outside the gene matches. CDR1 and CDR2 from the germline V gene are LNHDA and SQIVND (reference sequence). The CDR3 contains 17 residues. The DNA of the CDR3 is TGTGCCAGTAGTATAATCGGTAGCGGGGGATCCTACAATGAGCAGTTCTTC. Protein sequence: CASSIIGSGGSYNEQFF. The entire variable domain, with the rest obtained from reference TRBV19 and TRBJ2-1, is as follows: DGGITQSPKYLFRKEGQNVTLSCEQNLNHDAMYWYRQDPGQGLRLIYYSQIVNDFQKGDIAEGYSVSREKKESFPLTVTSAQKNPTAFYLCASSIIGSGGSYNEQFFGPGTRLTVL.

CDR3 amino acids: CASSLSGTANTEAFF. DNA of the CDR3: TGTGCCAGCAGTTTATCTGGGACAGCAAACACTGAAGCTTTCTTT. The chain joins TRBV27 to TRBJ1-1, with 7 bases aligning to TRBD1. Losses at the gene ends were 0 bases for V and 2 bases for J; bases not matched to a gene: 3. Germline CDR1 and CDR2: MNHEY and SMNVEV (reference sequence). CDR3 length: 15 amino acids.

The gene calls are TRBV5-4 and TRBJ2-3; possible D gene TRBD1, 5 bases. The CDR3 loop spans 14 amino acids. Germline CDR1 SGHNT, CDR2 YYREEE (reference sequence). V was shortened by 5 bases and J by 1 base, with 11 bases between the two germline ends. CDR3 region: CASRLQARTDTQYF. CDR3 sequence (DNA): TGTGCCAGCAGACTACAGGCACGCACAGATACGCAGTATTTT.